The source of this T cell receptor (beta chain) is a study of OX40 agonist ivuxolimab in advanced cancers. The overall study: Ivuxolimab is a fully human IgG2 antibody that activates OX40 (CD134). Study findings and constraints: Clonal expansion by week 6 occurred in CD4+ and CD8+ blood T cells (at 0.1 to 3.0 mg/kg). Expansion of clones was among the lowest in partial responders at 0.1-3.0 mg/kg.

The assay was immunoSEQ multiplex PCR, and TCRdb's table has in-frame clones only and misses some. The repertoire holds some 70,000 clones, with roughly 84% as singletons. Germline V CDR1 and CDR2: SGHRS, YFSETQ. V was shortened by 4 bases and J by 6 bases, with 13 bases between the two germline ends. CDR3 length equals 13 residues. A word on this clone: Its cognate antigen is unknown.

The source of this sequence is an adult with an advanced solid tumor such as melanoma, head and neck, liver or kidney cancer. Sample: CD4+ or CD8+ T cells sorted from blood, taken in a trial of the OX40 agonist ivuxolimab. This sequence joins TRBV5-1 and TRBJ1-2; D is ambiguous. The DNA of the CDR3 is TGCGCCAGCAGCGTACGGACGGACGATGGCTACACCTTC. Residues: CASSVRTDDGYTF.